The 18 T cell receptor beta chains given below trace back to one sample, sequenced in a study of radiation and T cells in renal cell carcinoma. Profiled with immunoSEQ multiplex PCR; TCRdb holds only in-frame clones, not every one. Here the sample spans more than 9,500 clones, less than 75% being singletons. Treatment denoted: treatment-naive control, cytoreductive nephrectomy. Sequencing used tumor tissue, obtained from a patient whose treatment was nephrectomy without radiotherapy. The receptors stem from a woman over 75 with renal cell carcinoma.

The chain's CDR3 is CASSFSGTGADTEAFF. Written as DNA, the CDR3 is TGCGCCAGCAGCTTTAGCGGGACAGGGGCCGACACTGAAGCTTTCTTT. J is TRBJ1-1 and V is TRBV5-1; 10 positions match TRBD1. Germline CDR1 SGHRS, CDR2 YFSETQ. V shed 2 bases and J 3 bases; nucleotides not matched to a gene: 7. CDR3 length: 16 amino acids.

J is TRBJ2-7 and V is TRBV14; the match to TRBD2 covers 10 bases. This CDR3 region has 18 residues. Per germline, CDR1 SGHDN and CDR2 FVKESK. J was trimmed by 7 bases and V by 0 bases; bases with no gene match: 15. CDR3 residues: CASSQELWLAGAGGEQYF. The CDR3 nucleotides read TGTGCCAGCAGCCAAGAGCTTTGGCTAGCGGGGGCCGGTGGGGAGCAGTACTTC.

V gene TRBV19 combines with J gene TRBJ2-1; maybe TRBD2 (6 bases). Looked up from germline, CDR1 is LNHDA and CDR2 is SQIVND (reference sequence). Between the trimmed V and J ends, which lost 1 base and 10 bases, there was a span of 20 bases. The CDR3 has 16 residues. The DNA for the CDR3 is TGTGCCAGTAGTATAGGCCAACTAGTGGATGGAGGGGAGCAGTTCTTC. Its translation is CASSIGQLVDGGEQFF.

This chain uses TRBV7-9 with TRBJ1-5, with TRBD1 as a possible D gene (5 bases). CDR1 is SEHNR and CDR2 is FQNEAQ in the germline V gene (reference sequence). The CDR3 has 15 residues. Trimming shortened V by 4 bases and J by 2 bases, and 12 bases separated the two germline ends. The DNA for the CDR3 is TGTGCCAGCAGCTCAATGGGGGGTGGCAATCAGCCCCAGCATTTT. Translating it yields CASSSMGGGNQPQHF.

V is TRBV4-1 and J is TRBJ2-6; D is unresolved. From germline, CDR1 is MGHRA and CDR2 YSYEKL. This CDR3 is built from 15 residues. Trimming stripped 10 bases from V and 4 bases from J, with 17 bases between. CDR3 coding DNA: TGCGCCACAAACAGTCAATGGAGAGGGGCCAACGTCCTGACTTTC. It specifies CATNSQWRGANVLTF.

This clone came up a few times. This sequence joins TRBV19 and TRBJ1-5; D perhaps matches TRBD1 (5 bases). With 3 bases removed from V and 1 base from J, the gap between germline ends came to 7 bases. The CDR3 runs to 14 residues. Germline CDR1 and CDR2: LNHDA and SQIVND (reference sequence). CDR3 sequence reads: CASSIPGSNQPQHF. CDR3 coding DNA: TGTGCCAGTAGTATCCCAGGGAGCAATCAGCCCCAGCATTTT.

This clone was counted between two and nine times. DNA for the CDR3: TGCGCCAGCAGCCCCTACGGGGCGCCTTCGGAGACCCAGTACTTC. Its translation is CASSPYGAPSETQYF. J is TRBJ2-5 and V is TRBV5-1; D may be TRBD1 or TRBD2 (5 bases each). Trimming left V 4 bases short and J 5 bases short, with 18 bases between. Germline V gene lookup returns CDR1 SGHRS and CDR2 YFSETQ. There are 15 residues in the CDR3.

This rearrangement joins TRBV5-4 to TRBJ2-5; 11 nucleotides match TRBD2. In germline, CDR1 is SGHNT, CDR2 YYREEE (reference sequence). This CDR3 is built from 17 residues. V shed 4 bases and J 0 bases; nucleotides not matched to a gene: 8. The CDR3 DNA sequence: TGTGCCAGCAGCCGGAGCCTAGCGGGGGGCGACCAAGAGACCCAGTACTTC. Its protein product is CASSRSLAGGDQETQYF.

The chain recombines TRBV5-1 with TRBJ2-3, with 12 bases aligning to TRBD2. The CDR3 covers 17 residues. CDR1 and CDR2 (germline): SGHRS, YFSETQ. J lost 5 bases, V lost 3 bases, and 10 bases had no gene match. CDR3 loop: CASSSIPSGGARDTQYF. The CDR3 bases are TGCGCCAGCAGCTCAATACCTAGCGGGGGGGCTAGAGATACGCAGTATTTT.

For the CDR3, the DNA is TGTGCCAGCAGTGCAAACCTAGCGGGGGGTTACGAGCAGTACGTC. As protein: CASSANLAGGYEQYV. V and J are TRBV6-1 and TRBJ2-7, with 11 bases fitting TRBD2. Germline V gene data show CDR1 as MNHNS and CDR2 as SASEGT. This CDR3 has 15 residues. J was trimmed by 4 bases and V by 4 bases; bases with no gene match: 6.

V usage is TRBV19 and J usage is TRBJ2-1; D is possibly TRBD1 (5 bases). Per the germline V gene, CDR1 is LNHDA and CDR2 is SQIVND (reference sequence). V shed 3 bases and J shed 8 bases, with 20 bases lying between them. This CDR3 comprises 16 residues. The CDR3, as DNA: TGTGCCAGTAGTATCATGTCGGCTAGTTGGGGCGATGAGCAGTTCTTC. This codes for CASSIMSASWGDEQFF.

The V call is TRBV7-9, the J call TRBJ1-2; D is perhaps TRBD1 (6 bases). The CDR3 sequence is 16 residues long. Between the trimmed V and J ends, which lost 5 bases and 2 bases, there was a span of 18 bases. Germline V gives CDR1 SEHNR, CDR2 FQNEAQ (reference sequence). Here the CDR3 reads CASSPQGSGANYGYTF. Written as DNA, the CDR3 is TGTGCCAGCAGCCCCCAGGGGTCGGGGGCCAACTATGGCTACACCTTC.

This chain uses TRBV4-1 with TRBJ1-4; the match to TRBD1 covers 8 bases. Germline CDR1 MGHRA, CDR2 YSYEKL. V dropped 3 bases and J dropped 6; count of bases not matched to a gene: 6. This CDR3 is 15 amino acids long. CDR3 nucleotide sequence: TGCGCCAGCAGCCAGCATGTGACAGGGGATGAAAAACTGTTTTTT. The encoded protein is CASSQHVTGDEKLFF.

The genes are TRBV21-1 and TRBJ1-3. TRBV21-1 is tagged as a pseudogene. The CDR3 is made up of 16 amino acids. CDR3 amino acids: CASSNPSHPKPYTIYF. CDR3 sequence (DNA): TGTGCCAGCAGCAACCCGTCCCACCCCAAACCCTACACCATATATTTT.

The chain employs TRBV18 and TRBJ2-5; D possibly corresponds to TRBD2 (5 bases). The germline V gene has CDR1 KGHSH and CDR2 LQKENI. The V gene lost 3 bases and the J gene lost 5 bases, with 16 bases spanning the gap. CDR3 length equals 15 residues. CDR3: CASSPGAGLGETQYF. CDR3 nucleotide sequence: TGTGCCAGCTCACCGGGTGCGGGCTTGGGTGAGACCCAGTACTTC.

The chain is built from TRBV7-2 and TRBJ2-5, with 9 nucleotides matching TRBD1. This CDR3 is 17 amino acids long. Germline V gene sequence: CDR1 SGHTA, CDR2 FQGNSA. The ends lost 0 bases at V and 5 bases at J; junction bases unmatched: 10. The CDR3, as DNA: TGTGCCAGCAGCTTAGCTCCGGGGACAGGGCAGGGGGAGACCCAGTACTTC. Its translation is CASSLAPGTGQGETQYF.

The chain couples TRBV4-3 to TRBJ2-2, with D perhaps TRBD2 (7 bases). CDR3 length equals 15 residues. In germline, CDR1 is LGHNA, CDR2 YSLEER. Trimming took 5 bases from V and 6 from J, leaving 16 bases between them. CDR3 nucleotides: TGCGCCAGCAGCGTATACAGGGAGGGGGCCGGGGAGCTGTTTTTT. As protein: CASSVYREGAGELFF.

The CDR3 sequence is CASSLGTVGTGELFF. CDR3 in DNA: TGCGCCAGCAGCCTTGGGACGGTCGGCACCGGGGAGCTGTTTTTT. The chain links TRBV4-3 to TRBJ2-2; tentatively, D is TRBD1 or TRBD2 (5 bases each). This CDR3 contains 15 residues. V shed 4 bases and J shed 4 bases, with 13 bases lying between them. Germline assignment: CDR1 LGHNA and CDR2 YSLEER.